This T cell receptor (beta chain) stems from a study of T-cell memory formation after mild COVID-19. Study results and limitations: Clones shrinking from day 15 to 85 showed even CD4/CD8 mixes; later expanders tilted CD4+.

Germline CDR1 and CDR2: MDHEN and SYDVKM. The CDR3 runs 13 residues. The V and J ends lost 2 bases and 14 bases respectively, with 18 bases between them. Worth noting for this clonotype: Its antigen is unknown.

The TCR alpha and TCR beta cDNA libraries, bearing sample barcodes and UMIs, were generated by 5'RACE using constant-segment primers. TCRdb processed the 5' RACE reads anew with MiXCR; each CDR3 protein has one entry. Of about 180,000 distinct CDR3 sequences in the sample, less than 20% were seen once. The receptor comes from a man younger than 35 who had mild COVID-19 (a few samples of this study predate the infection). Cell type and time point are not known. The gene calls are TRBV28 and TRBJ2-5; D is uncertain. The specimen was PBMCs or a T cell subset sorted from them (not recorded which). The CDR3 protein is CASSLTGPRLSYF. CDR3 coding DNA: TGTGCCAGCAGTTTAACCGGCCCCCGTCTATCATACTTC.